Below, 27 T cell receptor beta chains from the same sample are listed, as sequenced in a study of radiotherapy plus CTLA-4 blockade in lung cancer. Sequencing was performed with immunoSEQ multiplex PCR; in TCRdb, only in-frame clones are kept and a portion is missing. This sample carries about 80,000 clones, approximately 86% of them seen once, and the ten largest clones take 2% to 2.5%. This material consisted of peripheral blood, taken from a patient treated with radiotherapy plus ipilimumab. The receptors here all came from a human donor with non-small cell lung cancer who had a partial response to radiotherapy plus ipilimumab.

The chain couples TRBV5-1 to TRBJ2-1, with TRBD2 matching 9 bases. The V gene's germline CDR1 is SGHRS and CDR2 YFSETQ. This CDR3 has 15 residues. The V gene end was trimmed by 0 bases and the J gene end by 6 bases; junction bases not matched to a gene: 4. DNA for the CDR3: TGCGCCAGCAGCTTGGATGTTAGCGGGAGCAATGAGCAGTTCTTC. Its protein product is CASSLDVSGSNEQFF.

V and J are TRBV28 and TRBJ2-7; 8 bases align to TRBD1. The germline CDR1 and CDR2 sequences are MDHEN and SYDVKM. V trimming: 6 bases; J trimming: 6 bases; junction bases outside the gene matches: 10. The CDR3 is 14 amino acids. This CDR3 is CASSRQGRSVEQYF. CDR3 coding DNA: TGTGCCAGCAGCAGACAGGGGCGGTCTGTCGAGCAGTACTTC.

This chain connects TRBV19 to TRBJ1-2, with 8 positions matching TRBD1. The V segment lost 5 bases and the J segment 1 base; nucleotides outside the gene matches: 6. The CDR3 extends over 15 amino acids. The germline gives CDR1 LNHDA, CDR2 SQIVND (reference sequence). In DNA, the CDR3 is TGTGCCAGTAGTCCGGACAGGGAAAATAACTATGGCTACACCTTC. Translating it yields CASSPDRENNYGYTF.

The chain joins TRBV7-9 to TRBJ2-5, with D possibly being TRBD2 (5 bases). Germline CDR1 reads SEHNR; CDR2 reads FQNEAQ (reference sequence). V lost 5 bases, J lost 5 bases, and 18 bases lay in between. CDR3 size: 15 residues. CDR3 residues: CASSRQRVATETQYF. DNA for the CDR3: TGTGCCAGCAGCCGACAAAGGGTAGCGACGGAGACCCAGTACTTC.

This clone was seen just once. V and J are TRBV7-8 and TRBJ2-1; D is undetermined. Germline CDR1 SGHVS, CDR2 FQNEAQ. This CDR3 is 15 amino acids long. V lost 1 base, J lost 5 bases, and 12 bases lay in between. The chain's CDR3 is CASSLVEATDNEQFF. The CDR3 nucleotides are TGTGCCAGCAGCTTAGTAGAAGCCACCGACAATGAGCAGTTCTTC.

The J gene is TRBJ2-4, the V gene TRBV13; 7 bases are a match to TRBD1. Germline lookup yields CDR1 PRHDT and CDR2 FYEKMQ (reference sequence). J gave up 4 bases and V 1 base, and 4 bases lay outside the gene matches. This CDR3 contains 15 residues. The CDR3 spells CASSLASGQKNIQYF. CDR3 DNA sequence: TGTGCCAGCAGCTTAGCCTCGGGACAGAAAAACATTCAGTACTTC.

V usage is TRBV28 and J usage is TRBJ2-5, with D tentatively TRBD1 (6 bases). Germline CDR1 reads MDHEN; CDR2 reads SYDVKM. Trimming pared 5 bases from V and 5 bases from J, leaving 6 bases between. The CDR3 loop spans 11 amino acids. The CDR3 DNA reads as TGTGCCAGCAGTAGGGGGGAGACCCAGTACTTC. Translating gives CASSRGETQYF.

The chain recombines TRBV5-1 with TRBJ1-2; D is unclear. V lost 0 bases and J 1 base, leaving 10 bases between the germline ends. The CDR3 runs to 15 residues. The germline CDR1 and CDR2 sequences are SGHRS and YFSETQ. The chain's CDR3 is CASSLVAGYNYGYTF. The CDR3 nucleotides read TGCGCCAGCAGCTTGGTTGCGGGTTATAACTATGGCTACACCTTC.

The CDR3 DNA sequence: TGCAGCGTTGAATTGGGGGGCCTAGCGGGAGTCCGGAACACCGGGGAGCTGTTTTTT. Translating it yields CSVELGGLAGVRNTGELFF. The gene calls are TRBV29-1 and TRBJ2-2; 10 bases align to TRBD2. In germline, CDR1 is SQVTM, CDR2 ANQGSEA. V lost 2 bases and J lost 1; bases outside the gene matches: 13. This CDR3 is built from 19 residues.

The gene calls are TRBV10-3 and TRBJ2-3, with TRBD2 matching over 7 bases. The V segment lost 0 bases and the J segment 4 bases; nucleotides outside the gene matches: 7. The CDR3 consists of 16 residues. Germline values: CDR1 ENHRY, CDR2 SYGVKD. The CDR3 protein is CAISESGLGVSDTQYF. CDR3 in DNA: TGTGCCATCAGTGAGTCCGGACTAGGTGTATCAGATACGCAGTATTTT.

The chain couples TRBV9 to TRBJ2-1; 12 bases fit TRBD2. Trimming at V came to 3 bases and at J to 7 bases, leaving 8 bases not matched to a gene. This CDR3 is 16 amino acids long. The germline V gene encodes CDR1 SGDLS and CDR2 YYNGEE. CDR3 residues: CASSATGTSGLNEQFF. The CDR3 DNA follows: TGTGCCAGCAGCGCCACCGGGACTAGCGGGTTAAATGAGCAGTTCTTC.

V is TRBV7-3 and J is TRBJ2-5; D not resolved. Germline V CDR1 and CDR2: SGHTA, FQGTGA. The V end lost 2 bases, the J end lost 4 bases, and 14 bases lay between the germline ends. The CDR3 is 15 amino acids. CDR3 DNA sequence: TGTGCCAGCAGCTTACAGCACCATTCGGGAGAGACCCAGTACTTC. Its translation is CASSLQHHSGETQYF.

This clone has just a few counts. The rearrangement uses TRBV14 and TRBJ1-1; a weak D match, TRBD1 (5 bases). Germline V CDR1 and CDR2: SGHDN, FVKESK. V lost 0 bases and J lost 8, with 10 bases in between. The CDR3 totals 13 residues. CDR3 DNA: TGTGCCAGCAGCCAAGATTGGAACAGGGAAGCTTTCTTT. The encoded protein is CASSQDWNREAFF.

The rearrangement uses TRBV6-1 and TRBJ1-5; D gene uncertain. V was cut by 0 bases and J by 6 bases, with 9 bases left in between. The germline V gene has CDR1 MNHNS and CDR2 SASEGT. This CDR3 region has 14 residues. As DNA, the CDR3 is TGTGCCAGCAGTGAAGCGCTTCATAGTCAGCCCCAGCATTTT. Translation: CASSEALHSQPQHF.

The rearrangement links TRBV11-2 to TRBJ1-2, with 7 nucleotides matching TRBD1. The CDR3 is made up of 14 amino acids. Germline CDR1 reads SGHAT; CDR2 reads FQNNGV. Trimming at V came to 5 bases and at J to 3 bases, leaving 6 bases not matched to a gene. The CDR3 sequence: CASSTWTGDYGYTF. CDR3 nucleotide sequence: TGTGCCAGCAGCACCTGGACAGGAGACTATGGCTACACCTTC.

J is TRBJ2-3 and V is TRBV11-1; 11 nucleotides line up with TRBD2. Per germline, CDR1 SGHAT and CDR2 FQDESV (reference sequence). V dropped 5 bases and J dropped 0; count of bases not matched to a gene: 10. The CDR3 is 18 amino acids. The CDR3 DNA sequence: TGTGCCAGCAGCATCAGACTAGCGGGACCTAAAAGCACAGATACGCAGTATTTT. Translation: CASSIRLAGPKSTDTQYF. The variable domain in full, completed from reference TRBV11-1 and TRBJ2-3, reads EAEVAQSPRYKITEKSQAVAFWCDPISGHATLYWYRQILGQGPELLVQFQDESVVDDSQLPKDRFSAERLKGVDSTLKIQPAELGDSAMYLCASSIRLAGPKSTDTQYFGPGTRLTVL.

The sample holds a few counts of this clone. CDR3 in amino acids: CASSLGQPTTNEKLFF. Here the CDR3 DNA reads TGCGCCAGCAGCTTGGGACAGCCCACAACTAATGAAAAACTGTTTTTT. The rearrangement links TRBV5-1 to TRBJ1-4, with D possibly being TRBD1 (5 bases). Trimming left V 0 bases short and J 0 bases short, with 9 bases between. In germline, CDR1 is SGHRS, CDR2 YFSETQ. This CDR3 is built from 16 residues.

The V call is TRBV5-1, the J call TRBJ2-1, with 11 bases lining up with TRBD2. V trimming: 0 bases; J trimming: 9 bases; junction bases outside the gene matches: 8. Germline V gene data show CDR1 as SGHRS and CDR2 as YFSETQ. This CDR3 is built from 16 residues. The CDR3 sequence: CASSLGGTSGLGEQFF. DNA of the CDR3: TGCGCCAGCAGCTTGGGCGGGACTAGCGGCCTCGGTGAGCAGTTCTTC.

The chain couples TRBV30 to TRBJ2-5; D not certain. The CDR3 sequence is 13 residues long. Trimming took off 0 bases at V and 3 bases at J, with 8 bases between the two ends. The germline CDR1 and CDR2 sequences are GTSNPN and SVGIG (reference sequence). CDR3 in amino acids: CAWSVQQKETQYF. CDR3 nucleotides: TGTGCCTGGAGTGTACAACAGAAAGAGACCCAGTACTTC.

The chain recombines TRBV5-4 with TRBJ2-1; 13 nucleotides align to TRBD2. The trim removed 3 bases at V and 8 bases at J, leaving 8 bases unmatched. From germline, CDR1 is SGHNT and CDR2 YYREEE (reference sequence). The CDR3 has 16 amino acids. The CDR3 coding sequence is TGTGCCAGCAGCTCCTCCCGGACTAGCGGGAGTGATGAGCAGTTCTTC. Its protein product is CASSSSRTSGSDEQFF.

The rearrangement uses TRBV11-2 and TRBJ2-1; D call uncertain. Germline CDR1 is SGHAT and CDR2 is FQNNGV. CDR3 size: 17 residues. Trimming cost V 1 base and J 0 bases, with 13 bases left between them. This CDR3 reads CASSLGVPSSSYNEQFF. CDR3 sequence (DNA): TGTGCCAGCAGCTTAGGAGTGCCATCGAGCTCCTACAATGAGCAGTTCTTC.

This clone was observed once. The rearrangement links TRBV4-3 to TRBJ1-1; D is undetermined. Germline V gene data show CDR1 as LGHNA and CDR2 as YSLEER. Trimming stripped 3 bases from V and 1 base from J, with 9 bases between. This CDR3 comprises 14 residues. The CDR3, as DNA: TGCGCCAGCAGCCACGGGGATAAGAACACTGAAGCTTTCTTT. This gives the protein CASSHGDKNTEAFF.

This chain joins TRBV6-6 and TRBJ2-3, with 14 positions matching TRBD2. CDR1 is MNHNY and CDR2 is SVGAGI in the germline V gene (reference sequence). The V gene end was trimmed by 11 bases and the J gene end by 6 bases; junction bases not matched to a gene: 7. The CDR3 covers 14 residues. The DNA of the CDR3 is TGTGCCGCGGGACTAGCGGGAGACGTTGATACGCAGTATTTT. It translates to CAAGLAGDVDTQYF.

The chain couples TRBV11-2 to TRBJ2-5; D unclear. V lost 5 bases, J lost 1 base, and 2 bases lay in between. Germline assignment: CDR1 SGHAT and CDR2 FQNNGV. The CDR3 length is 11 residues. The DNA for the CDR3 is TGTGCCAGCAGCCGCCAAGAGACCCAGTACTTC. Amino acids: CASSRQETQYF.

A single count supports this clone. The chain combines TRBV28 with TRBJ1-2, with D uncertain. Trimming shortened V by 3 bases and J by 2 bases, and 7 bases separated the two germline ends. The CDR3 length is 13 residues. Germline values: CDR1 MDHEN, CDR2 SYDVKM. CDR3 in DNA: TGTGCCAGCAGTTTCACAGTCAACTATGGCTACACCTTC. Protein product: CASSFTVNYGYTF.

The genes are TRBV5-4 and TRBJ2-1; 7 bases map to TRBD1. V gave up 4 bases and J gave up 8 bases; unmatched junction bases: 12. Germline V lookup: CDR1 SGHNT, CDR2 YYREEE (reference sequence). CDR3 size: 15 residues. The CDR3 sequence: CASSIRGRPPHEQFF. CDR3 coding DNA: TGTGCCAGCAGCATTAGGGGGCGTCCGCCTCATGAGCAGTTCTTC.

The chain is built from TRBV28 and TRBJ2-5; D might be TRBD2 (6 bases). V lost 2 bases and J lost 4, with 14 bases in between. This CDR3 is 15 amino acids long. Germline lookup yields CDR1 MDHEN and CDR2 SYDVKM. CDR3 protein: CASSLNPGEIETQYF. The DNA of the CDR3 is TGTGCCAGCAGTTTAAACCCGGGAGAAATAGAGACCCAGTACTTC. The full variable domain, in which reference TRBV28 and TRBJ2-5 provide the parts outside the CDR3, is DVKVTQSSRYLVKRTGEKVFLECVQDMDHENMFWYRQDPGLGLRLIYFSYDVKMKEKGDIPEGYSVSREKKERFSLILESASTNQTSMYLCASSLNPGEIETQYFGPGTRLLVL.